The 2 T cell receptor beta chains below come from one sample, sequenced in a study of neurological immune-mediated disorders. TCRdb re-called the 5' RACE reads through MiXCR, storing one row per CDR3 protein. The profile shows approximately 90,000 distinct CDR3 sequences, roughly 3.5% of them singletons. Sequencing was performed on PBMCs. Receptors were obtained from a woman aged 18-35 years with multiple sclerosis.

The chain has TRBV20-1 and TRBJ1-5; D is undetermined. The CDR3 loop spans 13 amino acids. Trimming removed 5 bases at V and 0 bases at J, with 8 bases between. CDR1 DFQATT and CDR2 SNEGSKA come from the germline V gene (reference sequence). The CDR3 sequence: CSAPMGSNQPQHF. The DNA of the CDR3 is TGCAGTGCTCCTATGGGTAGCAATCAGCCCCAGCATTTT.

This clonotype has at least ten counts. The chain employs TRBV18 and TRBJ1-2, with D unresolved. The V gene's germline CDR1 is KGHSH and CDR2 LQKENI. This CDR3 has 11 residues. The ends were cut back, 2 bases at V and 6 bases at J, with 4 bases in the middle. CDR3 region: CASSPGDGYTF. In DNA form, the CDR3 reads TGTGCCAGCTCACCAGGGGATGGCTACACCTTC. Full variable domain (rest looked up from reference TRBV18 and TRBJ1-2): NAGVMQNPRHLVRRRGQEARLRCSPMKGHSHVYWYRQLPEEGLKFMVYLQKENIIDESGMPKERFSAEFPKEGPSILRIQQVVRGDSAAYFCASSPGDGYTFGSGTRLTVV.